Only a few counts were recorded for the clone carrying this T cell receptor (beta chain). These data belong to a study of shared clonotypes between healthy human individuals. Ten immunoSEQ deep assay plates were used by the authors to sequence unsorted PBMC DNA. TCRdb keeps only in-frame clones here, not all; method: immunoSEQ multiplex PCR. This sample has about 450,000 clones; roughly 77% occur once, and the top ten carry around 13%. The CDR3 totals 16 residues. Looked up from germline, CDR1 is SEHNR and CDR2 is FQNEAQ (reference sequence). V was clipped by 5 bases and J by 6 bases, with 21 bases between them. The unsorted samples took 90 million to 95 million PBMCs to get genomic DNA.

The source material was PBMCs. The chain has TRBV7-9 and TRBJ2-3; tentatively, D is TRBD2 (6 bases). The clonotype was recovered from a woman aged 40 to 50 in good health. Some clones in this sample may be carry-over from other donors' samples. Here the CDR3 DNA reads TGTGCCAGCAGCCCCCCGGGACTTCCTCCTCTGGATACGCAGTATTTT. The encoded protein is CASSPPGLPPLDTQYF.